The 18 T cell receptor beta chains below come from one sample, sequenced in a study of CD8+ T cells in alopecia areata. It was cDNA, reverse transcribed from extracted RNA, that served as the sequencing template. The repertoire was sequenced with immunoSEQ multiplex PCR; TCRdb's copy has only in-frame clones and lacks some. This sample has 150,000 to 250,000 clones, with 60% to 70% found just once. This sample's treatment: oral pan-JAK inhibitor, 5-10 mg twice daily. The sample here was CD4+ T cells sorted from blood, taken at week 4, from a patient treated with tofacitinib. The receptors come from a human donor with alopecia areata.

CDR3: CSVGTGGINTEAFF. The CDR3, as DNA: TGCAGCGTTGGGACAGGGGGTATAAACACTGAAGCTTTCTTT. The chain joins TRBV29-1 to TRBJ1-1; 10 positions match TRBD1. The CDR3 totals 14 residues. Trimming cost V 4 bases and J 2 bases; bases outside gene matches: 4. CDR1 is SQVTM, CDR2 ANQGSEA, per germline.

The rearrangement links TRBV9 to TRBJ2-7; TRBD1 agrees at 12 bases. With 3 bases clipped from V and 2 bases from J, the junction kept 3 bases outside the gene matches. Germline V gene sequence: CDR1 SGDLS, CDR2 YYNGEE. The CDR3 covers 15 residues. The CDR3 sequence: CASSAGTGGTYEQYF. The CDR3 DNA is TGTGCCAGCAGCGCGGGGACAGGGGGCACCTACGAGCAGTACTTC.

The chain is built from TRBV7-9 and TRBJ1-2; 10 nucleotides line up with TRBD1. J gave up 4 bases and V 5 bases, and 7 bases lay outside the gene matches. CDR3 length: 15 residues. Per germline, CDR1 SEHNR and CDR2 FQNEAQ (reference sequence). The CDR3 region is CASSKGQGTSYGYTF. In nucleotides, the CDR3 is TGTGCCAGCAGCAAGGGACAGGGGACGAGCTATGGCTACACCTTC.

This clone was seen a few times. The CDR3 nucleotides are TGCAGCGTCCCTCAGGTGGGGGACAGCATAGAGACCCAGTACTTC. Protein: CSVPQVGDSIETQYF. The chain uses TRBV29-1 and TRBJ2-5, with 7 bases fitting TRBD1. Trimming removed 6 bases from V and 4 bases from J; junction bases left unmatched: 14. Germline CDR1 and CDR2: SQVTM and ANQGSEA. This CDR3 has 15 amino acids.

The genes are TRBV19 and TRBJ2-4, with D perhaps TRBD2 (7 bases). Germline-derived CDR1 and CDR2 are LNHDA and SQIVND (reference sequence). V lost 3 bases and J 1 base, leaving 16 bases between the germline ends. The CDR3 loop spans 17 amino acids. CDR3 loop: CASSILPGGLAKNIQYF. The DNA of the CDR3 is TGTGCCAGTAGTATCTTACCGGGGGGCCTCGCCAAAAACATTCAGTACTTC. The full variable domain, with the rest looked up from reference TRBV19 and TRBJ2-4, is DGGITQSPKYLFRKEGQNVTLSCEQNLNHDAMYWYRQDPGQGLRLIYYSQIVNDFQKGDIAEGYSVSREKKESFPLTVTSAQKNPTAFYLCASSILPGGLAKNIQYFGAGTRLSVL.

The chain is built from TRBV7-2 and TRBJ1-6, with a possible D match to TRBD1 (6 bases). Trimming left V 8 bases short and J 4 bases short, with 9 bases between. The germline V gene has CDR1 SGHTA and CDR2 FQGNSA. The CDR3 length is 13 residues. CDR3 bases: TGTGCCAGCGAAACAGGGTATAATTCACCCCTCCACTTT. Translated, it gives CASETGYNSPLHF.

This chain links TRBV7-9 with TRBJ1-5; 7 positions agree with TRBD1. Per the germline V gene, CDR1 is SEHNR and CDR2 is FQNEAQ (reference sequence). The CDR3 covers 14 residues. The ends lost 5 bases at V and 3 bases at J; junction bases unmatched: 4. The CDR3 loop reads CASSGGTDNQPQHF. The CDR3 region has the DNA TGTGCCAGCAGCGGTGGGACAGACAATCAGCCCCAGCATTTT.

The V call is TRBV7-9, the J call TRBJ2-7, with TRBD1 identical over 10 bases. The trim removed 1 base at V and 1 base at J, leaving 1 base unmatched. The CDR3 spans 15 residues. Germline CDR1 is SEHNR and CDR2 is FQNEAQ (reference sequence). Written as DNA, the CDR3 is TGTGCCAGCAGCTTAGGGGGACAGGGGTCCTACGAGCAGTACTTC. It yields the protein CASSLGGQGSYEQYF.

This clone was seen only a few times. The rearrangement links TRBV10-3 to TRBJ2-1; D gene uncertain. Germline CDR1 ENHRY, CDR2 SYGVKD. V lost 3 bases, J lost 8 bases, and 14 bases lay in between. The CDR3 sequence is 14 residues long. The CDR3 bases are TGTGCCATCAGTGACCGGCCCTTAGTCGATGAGCAGTTCTTC. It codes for CAISDRPLVDEQFF.

The CDR3 region has the DNA TGTGCCAGCAGTTCTACCGAAAAACCCCTTTCACCCCTCCACTTT. It translates to CASSSTEKPLSPLHF. The V call is TRBV27, the J call TRBJ1-6, with D unclear. The CDR3 covers 15 residues. V lost 4 bases to trimming and J lost 9 bases, with 16 bases between them. In germline, CDR1 is MNHEY, CDR2 SMNVEV (reference sequence).

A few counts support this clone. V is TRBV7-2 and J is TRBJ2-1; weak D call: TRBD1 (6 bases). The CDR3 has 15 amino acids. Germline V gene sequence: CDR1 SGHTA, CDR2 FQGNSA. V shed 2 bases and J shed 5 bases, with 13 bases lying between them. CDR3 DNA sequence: TGTGCCAGCAGCTTATGGCAGGGGTCCGACAATGAGCAGTTCTTC. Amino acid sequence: CASSLWQGSDNEQFF.

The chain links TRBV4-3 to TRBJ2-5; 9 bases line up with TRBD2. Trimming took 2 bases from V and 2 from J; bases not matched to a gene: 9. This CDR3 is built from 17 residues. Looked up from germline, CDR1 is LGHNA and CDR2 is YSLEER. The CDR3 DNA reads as TGCGCCAGCAGCCAAAATTTGCTAGCGGGGTTGCAAGAGACCCAGTACTTC. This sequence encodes CASSQNLLAGLQETQYF.

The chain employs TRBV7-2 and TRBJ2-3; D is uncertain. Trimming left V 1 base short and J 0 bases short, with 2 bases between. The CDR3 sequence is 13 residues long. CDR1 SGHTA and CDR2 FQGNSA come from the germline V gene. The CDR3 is CASSLESTDTQYF. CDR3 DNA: TGTGCCAGCAGCTTAGAGAGCACAGATACGCAGTATTTT.

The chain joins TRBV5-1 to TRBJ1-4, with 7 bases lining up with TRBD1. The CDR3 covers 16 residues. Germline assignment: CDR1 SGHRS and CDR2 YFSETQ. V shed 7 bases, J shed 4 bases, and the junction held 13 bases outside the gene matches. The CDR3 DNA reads TGCGCCAGCGCAATGGAGACAGGGAGCGGTAATGAAAAACTGTTTTTT. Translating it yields CASAMETGSGNEKLFF.

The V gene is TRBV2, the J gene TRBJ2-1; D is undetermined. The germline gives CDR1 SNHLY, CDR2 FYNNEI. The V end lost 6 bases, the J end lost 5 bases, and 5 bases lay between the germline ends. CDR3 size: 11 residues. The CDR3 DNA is TGTGCCAGCAGCACACACAATGAGCAGTTCTTC. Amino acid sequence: CASSTHNEQFF.

The CDR3 bases are TGTGCCATCAAGGAAGGGGGGGACCAAGAGACCCAGTACTTC. Residues: CAIKEGGDQETQYF. The V call is TRBV10-3, the J call TRBJ2-5; the D gene is possibly TRBD2 (7 bases). This CDR3 region has 14 residues. Germline CDR1 ENHRY, CDR2 SYGVKD. With 7 bases removed from V and 0 bases from J, the gap between germline ends came to 12 bases.

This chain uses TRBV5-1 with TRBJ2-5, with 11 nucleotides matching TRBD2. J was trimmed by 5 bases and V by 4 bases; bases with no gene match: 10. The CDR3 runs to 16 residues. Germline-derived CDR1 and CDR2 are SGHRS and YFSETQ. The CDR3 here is CASSPPGLAAGETQYF. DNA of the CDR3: TGCGCCAGCAGCCCCCCGGGACTAGCGGCGGGGGAGACCCAGTACTTC.

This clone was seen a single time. For the CDR3, the DNA is TGTGCCTGGAGGGAGACAGGTCACCAAGAGACCCAGTACTTC. Its translation is CAWRETGHQETQYF. The chain combines TRBV30 with TRBJ2-5; the D gene is possibly TRBD1 (6 bases). Germline V gives CDR1 GTSNPN, CDR2 SVGIG (reference sequence). This CDR3 contains 14 residues. V lost 3 bases to trimming and J lost 0 bases, with 11 bases between them.